This T cell receptor (beta chain) is from a study of T cell responses to AZD1222 COVID-19 vaccine (dated by TCRdb to the early 2020s). General notes on the study: A total of over 230 trial participants underwent TCR sequencing, of whom roughly 210 received two doses of AZD1222 and around 26 received two doses of the MenACWY control vaccine. Trial participants were enrolled by age into 18-55, 56-69 and 70-plus year subgroups, with roughly 160, 29 and 62 TCR-sequenced participants respectively. Study-wide findings and limitations: In the small 56-69-year group, the increase in depth fell short of significance, most likely because of low power. CD4 TCRs associated with the vaccine covered the entire spike protein, and the dominant responses were in regions 160-218 and 743-854. Because no day 14 peak-response samples were available, repertoires were characterized only after the peak T cell response. After two AZD1222 doses, spike-specific TCR breadth and depth were significantly higher than at day 0 and than in MenACWY recipients. Reportedly, almost half of the unique spike-specific TCRs recognized epitopes lying outside the regions that are mutated in the B.1.351 and B.1.1.7 variants. Conclusions about previously exposed vaccinees were limited because only six AZD1222 recipients were SARS-CoV-2 seropositive at baseline. Participants were mostly white British and included more females than males, and it was suggested by the authors that clonal diversity may have been underestimated.

A note on this clone: Its antigen remains undetermined. No qualities accompany the bases; no much larger clone lies one base away.

The CDR3 regions of human TCRbeta chains were analyzed by immunosequencing. On the authors' methods: TCRs in the repertoires were matched against a reference library of SARS-CoV-2-specific TCRs that had been generated with the MIRA antigen-specificity platform. Breadth was defined as the fraction of unique TCRs that were SARS-CoV-2-associated, and depth was defined as the fraction of total T cells that were SARS-CoV-2-associated. Using the MIRA data, each spike-specific TCR was assigned both to the spike region to which the TCR was reactive and to a CD4 or CD8 class. Log10-transformed breadth and depth values were compared by one-way ANOVA with Sidak's multiple comparisons tests. Entries here come from immuneACCESS through TCRdb and include only in-frame sequences with V and J called. Some clones fail to appear in such tables; in the studies checked, an unresolved V gene covers under half of the shortfall, and the cause of the remainder is unknown. Clone size and V and J calls were adopted from that table, with D and trimming inferred from the DNA. The sample records around 140,000 clones, about 91% of which are singletons. The ten largest clonotypes hold roughly 3.5% of the sample.

V is pruned by 5 bases and J by 3 bases, leaving 11 bases of the junction without a gene match. Counted from cysteine to phenylalanine, this CDR3 has 17 amino acids. Only the CDR3 DNA stays, 51 bases, in frame from base 1. The germline V gene sets CDR1 to MDHEN and CDR2 to SYDVKM. The time point tag for this specimen amounts to: about 28 days (+/-7) after the second vaccine dose. Because spike-specific TCR depth and breadth did not differ between the two schedules, AZD1222 recipients who got a second dose at roughly 4 weeks were pooled with those who got a second dose at roughly 12 weeks. Vaccinee samples came from UK trials COV001 and COV002, including a single-blind randomized controlled phase 2/3 trial of AZD1222 (ChAdOx1 nCoV-19) in healthy adults. Trial participant PBMC samples were collected at day 0 and day 28 after the second dose for TCRbeta chain sequencing.

The rearranged segments are TRBV28 and TRBJ2-1; 9 bases in the middle match TRBD2. This TCR came from an adult who received the AZD1222 COVID-19 vaccine. Sequencing was performed on peripheral blood, taken 28 days after the second AZD1222 dose. The sequenced DNA is TGTGCCAGCAGTACCTTAGCGGGAGTCCAAAACTACAATGAGCAGTTCTTC. Translated, it gives CASSTLAGVQNYNEQFF.